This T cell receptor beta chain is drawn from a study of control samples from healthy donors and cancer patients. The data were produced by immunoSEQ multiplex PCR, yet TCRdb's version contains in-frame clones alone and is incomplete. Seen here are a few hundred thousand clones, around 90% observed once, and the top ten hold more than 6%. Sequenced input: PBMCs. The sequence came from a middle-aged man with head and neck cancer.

CDR3 sequence: CASRLSGGTLYEQYF. CDR3 nucleotide sequence: TGTGCCAGCAGACTGTCCGGGGGGACGCTATACGAGCAGTACTTC. The chain couples TRBV27 to TRBJ2-7, with 7 positions matching TRBD2. Per germline, CDR1 MNHEY and CDR2 SMNVEV (reference sequence). J was trimmed by 4 bases and V by 6 bases; bases with no gene match: 12. The CDR3 runs 15 residues.